The text below deals with one TCR beta chain. These data belong to a study of blood T cell repertoires in COVID-19. The overall study: The samples span acute and convalescent COVID-19 from the United States, Italy and Spain.

Germline V gene data show CDR1 as SNHLY and CDR2 as FYNNEI. The ends were cut back, 2 bases at V and 1 base at J, with 15 bases in the middle. The CDR3 is 17 residues long. Clones were read by immunoSEQ multiplex PCR, and TCRdb kept only the in-frame ones, dropping some. The sample yields approximately 71,000 clones, around nine tenths seen once. The sequence was obtained from a woman aged 18 to 35 with acute or convalescent COVID-19. The rearrangement uses TRBV2 and TRBJ1-5; tentatively, D is TRBD1 (6 bases). The sample taken for sequencing was peripheral blood. CDR3 sequence reads: CASSESGGPGSNQPQHF. Written as DNA, the CDR3 is TGTGCCAGCAGTGAATCGGGGGGGCCTGGGAGCAATCAGCCCCAGCATTTT.